These 27 T cell receptor beta chains originate from one sample sequenced in a study of shared clonotypes between healthy human individuals. Measured with immunoSEQ multiplex PCR; TCRdb has only the in-frame clones, and not every one. The sample records over a million clones, around 98% being singletons. Sequenced sample: naive CD4+ T cells sorted from blood. Indicated subset: CD45RA+ positively selected. The receptors stem from a man aged 30 to 39 in good health.

To note about this clone: The sample contains more than one DNA sequence encoding this CDR3. V and J are TRBV5-1 and TRBJ2-7; D is perhaps TRBD1 (5 bases). Germline CDR1 and CDR2: SGHRS and YFSETQ. The V gene lost 1 base and the J gene lost 1 base, with 9 bases spanning the gap. This CDR3 region has 14 residues. The CDR3 nucleotides read TGCGCCAGCAGCTTGACAGGATCGTCCTACGAGCAGTACTTC. This sequence encodes CASSLTGSSYEQYF.

The chain is built from TRBV5-4 and TRBJ2-7; 15 positions agree with TRBD2. The V segment lost 4 bases and the J segment 2 bases; nucleotides outside the gene matches: 7. The CDR3 totals 17 residues. Germline V gene lookup returns CDR1 SGHNT and CDR2 YYREEE (reference sequence). The CDR3 coding sequence is TGTGCCAGCAGCCAGGGGACTAGCGGGAGGATGCCCTACGAGCAGTACTTC. Translation gives CASSQGTSGRMPYEQYF.

The chain joins TRBV5-6 to TRBJ2-5; TRBD1 matches at 9 bases. This CDR3 spans 16 amino acids. V lost 0 bases, J lost 7 bases, and 10 bases stayed unmatched. Germline CDR1 and CDR2: SGHDT and YYEEEE. The CDR3 DNA follows: TGTGCCAGCAGCTTGGTGGGACAGGGTAGAGATCTGACCCAGTACTTC. Translated: CASSLVGQGRDLTQYF.

V gene TRBV19 combines with J gene TRBJ1-2; D is unresolved. The CDR3 contains 12 residues. V lost 10 bases and J 1 base, leaving 10 bases between the germline ends. CDR1 is LNHDA, CDR2 SQIVND, per germline (reference sequence). The CDR3 protein is CATSGNNYGYTF. The DNA for the CDR3 is TGTGCCACCAGCGGGAATAACTATGGCTACACCTTC.

V usage is TRBV7-8 and J usage is TRBJ2-7; D is unclear. Germline lookup yields CDR1 SGHVS and CDR2 FQNEAQ. This CDR3 comprises 12 residues. CDR3 protein: CVTRSSSYEQYF. The CDR3 coding sequence is TGTGTCACTCGTAGCAGTTCCTACGAGCAGTACTTC. The complete variable domain, with remaining parts taken from reference TRBV7-8 and TRBJ2-7, reads GAGVSQSPRYKVAKRGQDVALRCDPISGHVSLFWYQQALGQGPEFLTYFQNEAQLDKSGLPSDRFFAERPEGSVSTLKIQRTQQEDSAVYLCVTRSSSYEQYFGPGTRLTVT.

This chain joins TRBV6-5 and TRBJ1-2; D may be TRBD1 (6 bases). V was pared by 4 bases and J by 7 bases, with 10 bases between. The CDR3 extends over 12 amino acids. Germline values: CDR1 MNHEY, CDR2 SVGAGI. The CDR3 DNA reads TGTGCCAGCAGTTCGACAGGCCGTGGCTACACCTTC. Translation: CASSSTGRGYTF.

The chain employs TRBV6-1 and TRBJ2-1; TRBD1 aligns across 9 bases. V lost 3 bases to trimming and J lost 2 bases; unmatched junction nucleotides: 2. Germline V gene lookup returns CDR1 MNHNS and CDR2 SASEGT. CDR3 length: 15 residues. CDR3 protein: CASSEGQGTYNEQFF. CDR3 nucleotide sequence: TGTGCCAGCAGTGAGGGACAGGGAACCTACAATGAGCAGTTCTTC.

J is TRBJ2-5 and V is TRBV9, with TRBD2 matching over 12 bases. This CDR3 spans 16 amino acids. Germline V gene lookup returns CDR1 SGDLS and CDR2 YYNGEE. Losses at the gene ends were 0 bases for V and 4 bases for J; bases not matched to a gene: 4. CDR3 nucleotide sequence: TGTGCCAGCAGCGTAGCTAGCGGGAGGGCCGTAGAGACCCAGTACTTC. It translates to CASSVASGRAVETQYF.

V is TRBV18 and J is TRBJ2-7; 10 bases map to TRBD1. Losses at the gene ends were 4 bases for V and 4 bases for J; bases not matched to a gene: 4. This CDR3 region has 14 residues. CDR1 and CDR2 from the germline V gene are KGHSH and LQKENI. The CDR3 nucleotides read TGTGCCAGCTCACAAGGACAGGGGGGGTACGAGCAGTACTTC. Protein: CASSQGQGGYEQYF.

This clone was detected only once. At one boundary the junction diverges from the germline segment, which might be a read error. The chain recombines TRBV2 with TRBJ2-7, with TRBD1 matching 11 bases. The CDR3 loop spans 12 amino acids. Germline CDR1 is SNHLY and CDR2 is FYNNEI. The DNA of the CDR3 is TGTGCCAGCAGGGACAGGGGGCCCCCGTTACGCTTC. It is translated as CASRDRGPPLRF.

This clone was detected once. The V gene is TRBV28, the J gene TRBJ2-7; the match to TRBD2 covers 7 bases. Germline values: CDR1 MDHEN, CDR2 SYDVKM. The V gene end was trimmed by 0 bases and the J gene end by 3 bases; junction bases not matched to a gene: 5. The CDR3 contains 15 residues. The CDR3 spells CASSLWASGNYEQYF. CDR3 coding DNA: TGTGCCAGCAGTTTATGGGCTAGCGGAAACTACGAGCAGTACTTC.

The V and J genes are TRBV11-2 and TRBJ2-3, with TRBD2 matching over 11 bases. The CDR3 contains 18 residues. Trimming at V came to 6 bases and at J to 2 bases, leaving 13 bases not matched to a gene. Germline V gene sequence: CDR1 SGHAT, CDR2 FQNNGV. The CDR3 DNA sequence: TGTGCCAGCAGTCATTATAGTGGGACTAGCGGAACCACAGATACGCAGTATTTT. It yields the protein CASSHYSGTSGTTDTQYF.

This clone was counted a single time. V and J are TRBV9 and TRBJ2-5; D is uncertain. Per the germline V gene, CDR1 is SGDLS and CDR2 is YYNGEE. This CDR3 has 15 residues. The V end was cut by 1 base, the J end by 5 bases, with 15 bases between. The CDR3 here is CASSVSSMGTETQYF. The CDR3 DNA reads as TGTGCCAGCAGCGTATCGTCGATGGGTACGGAGACCCAGTACTTC.

V and J are TRBV6-6 and TRBJ1-5; D not certain. CDR3 size: 12 residues. Trimming shortened V by 2 bases and J by 8 bases, and 7 bases separated the two germline ends. In germline, CDR1 is MNHNY, CDR2 SVGAGI (reference sequence). CDR3 residues: CASSYLREPQHF. CDR3 nucleotide sequence: TGTGCCAGCAGTTACCTACGTGAGCCCCAGCATTTT.

The chain joins TRBV5-4 to TRBJ2-5; 10 bases are a match to TRBD1. CDR1 is SGHNT, CDR2 YYREEE, per germline (reference sequence). The CDR3 totals 14 residues. J lost 4 bases, V lost 0 bases, and 0 bases had no gene match. The CDR3 protein is CASSLGQGAETQYF. The CDR3 DNA sequence: TGTGCCAGCAGCTTGGGACAGGGGGCAGAGACCCAGTACTTC.

The genes are TRBV11-3 and TRBJ2-2, with D perhaps matching TRBD1 (6 bases). V was trimmed by 2 bases and J by 4 bases, leaving 14 bases between them. This CDR3 has 16 residues. Germline CDR1 and CDR2: SGHNT and YENEEA. The CDR3 sequence is CASSLRGLVGTGELFF. The CDR3 DNA is TGTGCCAGCAGCTTAAGGGGGTTAGTCGGCACCGGGGAGCTGTTTTTT.

V gene TRBV4-2 combines with J gene TRBJ2-3; D unresolved. Trimming removed 4 bases at V and 0 bases at J, with 8 bases between. The CDR3 runs to 14 residues. Germline values: CDR1 LGHNA, CDR2 YNFKEQ. The DNA for the CDR3 is TGTGCCAGCAGCCCATTCAGTAGCACAGATACGCAGTATTTT. Its protein is CASSPFSSTDTQYF.

This clone was counted once. Here the CDR3 DNA reads TGTGCCAGCTCACAAGGACAGGCTGGCTCCTACGAGCAGTACTTC. Its protein is CASSQGQAGSYEQYF. This chain connects TRBV18 to TRBJ2-7; 7 bases align to TRBD1. V shed 4 bases, J shed 0 bases, and the junction held 6 bases outside the gene matches. The CDR3 contains 15 residues. Germline V gene lookup returns CDR1 KGHSH and CDR2 LQKENI.

This clone is a singleton in its sample. The rearrangement uses TRBV28 and TRBJ2-7; 9 positions match TRBD1. The CDR3 sequence is 14 residues long. Trimming took 2 bases from V and 6 from J; bases not matched to a gene: 5. Germline values: CDR1 MDHEN, CDR2 SYDVKM. The CDR3 here is CASSLRTGAGEQYF. In DNA, the CDR3 is TGTGCCAGCAGTTTAAGGACAGGGGCCGGCGAGCAGTACTTC.

The rearrangement uses TRBV11-3 and TRBJ2-7; possible D gene TRBD2, 5 bases. The CDR3 runs to 15 residues. The V gene's germline CDR1 is SGHNT and CDR2 YENEEA. V lost 1 base, J lost 0 bases, and 10 bases lay in between. CDR3 loop: CASSLVWTVSYEQYF. The CDR3 region has the DNA TGTGCCAGCAGCTTAGTCTGGACTGTCTCCTACGAGCAGTACTTC.

Only one count was recorded for this clone. The CDR3 reads CASSATGQGIYEQYF. DNA for the CDR3: TGTGCCAGCAGCGCGACGGGACAGGGTATCTACGAGCAGTACTTC. The gene calls are TRBV9 and TRBJ2-7; 9 nucleotides agree with TRBD1. The CDR3 extends over 15 amino acids. Germline values: CDR1 SGDLS, CDR2 YYNGEE. With V trimmed by 3 bases and J by 3 bases, 7 bases remained unmatched.

This sequence joins TRBV25-1 and TRBJ2-3; a weak D match, TRBD1 (6 bases). Germline V gives CDR1 MGHDK, CDR2 SYGVNS. The CDR3 is 16 amino acids. Trimming took 1 base from V and 0 from J, leaving 11 bases between them. The CDR3 sequence: CASSESGRGSTDTQYF. CDR3 bases: TGTGCCAGCAGTGAATCTGGCAGGGGAAGCACAGATACGCAGTATTTT.

V gene TRBV10-1 combines with J gene TRBJ2-7, with D hard to call. CDR3 length: 12 residues. V lost 6 bases and J 0 bases, leaving 6 bases between the germline ends. Germline loops: CDR1 WNHNN, CDR2 SYGVQD (reference sequence). The chain's CDR3 is CASRNSSYEQYF. In DNA, the CDR3 is TGCGCCAGCAGAAATTCCTCCTACGAGCAGTACTTC.

The J gene is TRBJ2-5, the V gene TRBV9, with D possibly TRBD2 on 6 matching bases. In germline, CDR1 is SGDLS, CDR2 YYNGEE. The germline V and J ends were trimmed by 0 bases and 3 bases, with 15 bases remaining between them. The CDR3 has 16 amino acids. The CDR3 region is CASSVAGGGAKETQYF. As DNA, the CDR3 is TGTGCCAGCAGCGTAGCGGGCGGAGGGGCGAAAGAGACCCAGTACTTC.

The V call is TRBV5-4, the J call TRBJ2-6; 9 bases align to TRBD2. The J segment lost 0 bases and the V segment lost 4 bases, leaving 5 bases of the junction unmatched. Germline V gene data show CDR1 as SGHNT and CDR2 as YYREEE (reference sequence). The CDR3 consists of 17 residues. The CDR3 here is CASSPTSGLSGANVLTF. CDR3 nucleotides: TGTGCCAGCAGCCCGACTAGCGGACTCTCTGGGGCCAACGTCCTGACTTTC.

The chain carries TRBV5-6 and TRBJ2-7, with unresolved D. Trimming took 2 bases from V and 4 from J, leaving 10 bases between them. Germline-derived CDR1 and CDR2 are SGHDT and YYEEEE. This CDR3 comprises 13 residues. The CDR3 DNA reads TGTGCCAGCAGCTTCGTCTATTCTTACGAGCAGTACTTC. This sequence encodes CASSFVYSYEQYF.

This chain joins TRBV2 and TRBJ2-1; D call uncertain. Germline V gene sequence: CDR1 SNHLY, CDR2 FYNNEI. V shed 11 bases and J shed 7 bases, with 12 bases lying between them. CDR3 length: 11 residues. CDR3 in amino acids: CADSLLNEQFF. The CDR3 region has the DNA TGTGCCGACTCTCTCCTGAATGAGCAGTTCTTC.